This T cell receptor beta chain was observed in a study of CD8 T cells in ankylosing spondylitis. Study-level results: There was a TCR beta motif, made of fewer than 10 highly homologous variants, that appeared characteristic of ankylosing spondylitis blood. Some of the motif variants had earlier been found in reactive arthritis patients' fluid and blood. Peripheral blood samples showed relatively rare disease-linked clones, and these clones were CD8+.

This clonotype was seen only a few times. Its antigen remains unidentified. V trimming: 1 base; J trimming: 8 bases; junction bases outside the gene matches: 5. The CDR3 is 15 amino acids. Per germline, CDR1 SGHRS and CDR2 YFSETQ. Construction of TCR beta libraries was performed using quantitative 5'-RACE with molecular barcodes. MiXCR was run by TCRdb on the 5' RACE reads, yielding one entry per CDR3 protein. Of 50,000 to 60,000 distinct CDR3 sequences in the sample, roughly 7.3% were seen once. The J gene is TRBJ2-1, the V gene TRBV5-1; 11 positions agree with TRBD2. The receptor was derived from a female donor with ankylosing spondylitis or in good health (not recorded which). The sequenced material came from blood, either unsorted or a sorted T cell fraction (not recorded which). The CDR3 here is CASSLPSGGRDEQFF. In nucleotides, the CDR3 is TGCGCCAGCAGCTTGCCTAGCGGGGGGAGGGATGAGCAGTTCTTC.